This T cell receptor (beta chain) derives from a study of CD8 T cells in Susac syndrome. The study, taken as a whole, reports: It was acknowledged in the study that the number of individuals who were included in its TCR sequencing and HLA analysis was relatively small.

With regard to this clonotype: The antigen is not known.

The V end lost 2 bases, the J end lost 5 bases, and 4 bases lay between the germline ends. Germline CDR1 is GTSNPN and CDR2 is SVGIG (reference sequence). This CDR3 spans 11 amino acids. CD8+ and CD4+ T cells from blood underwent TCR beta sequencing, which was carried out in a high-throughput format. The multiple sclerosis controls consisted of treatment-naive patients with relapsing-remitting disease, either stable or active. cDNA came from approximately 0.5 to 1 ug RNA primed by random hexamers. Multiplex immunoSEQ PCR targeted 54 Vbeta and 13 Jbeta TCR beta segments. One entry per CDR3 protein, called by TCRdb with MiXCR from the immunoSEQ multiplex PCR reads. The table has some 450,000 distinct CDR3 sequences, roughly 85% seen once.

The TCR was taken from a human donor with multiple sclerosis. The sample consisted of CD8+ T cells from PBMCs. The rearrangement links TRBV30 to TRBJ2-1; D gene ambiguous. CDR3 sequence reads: CAWSYDNEQFF. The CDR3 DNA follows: TGTGCCTGGAGTTACGACAATGAGCAGTTCTTC.